A selection of T cell receptor beta chains follows, all from one sample in a study of blood T cell repertoires in COVID-19. Only in-frame clones appear in the TCRdb table, and some are missing; sequencing was by immunoSEQ multiplex PCR. Here the sample spans 200,000 to 300,000 clones, approximately 90% being singletons. The specimen sequenced was peripheral blood. Receptors originate from a man aged 55 to 69 who had recovered from COVID-19. Each CDR3 is given with its conserved first and last residue. A D gene is named only where the DNA matches it firmly. Clone size is shown for a subset of rows, as once, few, many or a class of expanded clone.

D gene: TRBD2; clone size: .; V gene: TRBV6-4; J gene: TRBJ2-2; CDR3 DNA: TGTGCCAGCAGCTGGACTAGCGGGGGGTCCGGGGAGCTGTTTTTT; CDR3 protein: CASSWTSGGSGELFF
D gene: .; clone size: .; V gene: TRBV15; J gene: TRBJ1-2; CDR3 DNA: TGTGCCACCAGCAGAGATTACAGGGACGGCTACACCTTC; CDR3 protein: CATSRDYRDGYTF
D gene: TRBD1; clone size: .; V gene: TRBV13; J gene: TRBJ1-3; CDR3 DNA: TGTGCCAGCAGCTCCCGGACAGGGTCTGGAAACACCATATATTTT; CDR3 protein: CASSSRTGSGNTIYF
D gene: TRBD1; clone size: .; V gene: TRBV5-5; J gene: TRBJ1-2; CDR3 DNA: TGTGCCAGCAGCTTGGAGGGGGCCGGGGATAATGGCTACACCTTC; CDR3 protein: CASSLEGAGDNGYTF
D gene: .; clone size: .; V gene: TRBV4-2; J gene: TRBJ1-1; CDR3 DNA: TGTGCCAGCAGCCAACCCCTCGGGGGAAGGAACACTGAAGCTTTCTTT; CDR3 protein: CASSQPLGGRNTEAFF
D gene: .; clone size: .; V gene: TRBV7-4; J gene: TRBJ2-1; CDR3 DNA: TGTGCCAGCAGCCCGAGGGGGTACAATGAGCAGTTCTTC; CDR3 protein: CASSPRGYNEQFF
D gene: TRBD1; clone size: .; V gene: TRBV6-5; J gene: TRBJ2-6; CDR3 DNA: TGTGCCAGCGGACAGGGTTCTGGGGCCAACGTCCTGACTTTC; CDR3 protein: CASGQGSGANVLTF
D gene: .; clone size: .; V gene: TRBV7-3; J gene: TRBJ2-1; CDR3 DNA: TGTGCCAGCAGCTTTCAGGGAACCCCTCCCAACAATGAGCAGTTCTTC; CDR3 protein: CASSFQGTPPNNEQFF
D gene: .; clone size: .; V gene: TRBV18; J gene: TRBJ2-5; CDR3 DNA: TGTGCCAGCTCACCGGTGGTAGGGGAAGAGACCCAGTACTTC; CDR3 protein: CASSPVVGEETQYF
D gene: TRBD1; clone size: .; V gene: TRBV7-6; J gene: TRBJ2-3; CDR3 DNA: TGTGCCAGCAGCCAAGTAGGGACAGGGGGCACAGATACGCAGTATTTT; CDR3 protein: CASSQVGTGGTDTQYF
D gene: .; clone size: .; V gene: TRBV11-2; J gene: TRBJ1-1; CDR3 DNA: TGTGCCAGCAGCACCAGCCAGGGTCGGCACACTGAAGCTTTCTTT; CDR3 protein: CASSTSQGRHTEAFF
D gene: .; clone size: .; V gene: TRBV15; J gene: TRBJ1-3; CDR3 DNA: TGTGCCACCAGCAGGCGACCTGGACTACCCTCTGGAAACACCATATATTTT; CDR3 protein: CATSRRPGLPSGNTIYF
D gene: .; clone size: .; V gene: TRBV18; J gene: TRBJ2-1; CDR3 DNA: TGTGCCAGCTCACCAGAAACCGGGACTGGGATTTCGGGGCAGTTCTTC; CDR3 protein: CASSPETGTGISGQFF
D gene: .; clone size: .; V gene: TRBV12-5; J gene: TRBJ2-7; CDR3 DNA: TGTGCTAGTGGTTTGTACTACGAGCAGTACTTC; CDR3 protein: CASGLYYEQYF
D gene: .; clone size: .; V gene: TRBV5-1; J gene: TRBJ1-3; CDR3 DNA: TGCGCCAGCAGCTTGGCGGGGGTAGGAAACACCATATATTTT; CDR3 protein: CASSLAGVGNTIYF
D gene: TRBD1; clone size: .; V gene: TRBV9; J gene: TRBJ1-1; CDR3 DNA: TGTGCCAGCAGCGGCACAGGGGCCACTGAAGCTTTCTTT; CDR3 protein: CASSGTGATEAFF
D gene: .; clone size: .; V gene: TRBV2; J gene: TRBJ1-6; CDR3 DNA: TGTGCCAGCAACAGGGAGCGAAATTCACCCCTCCACTTT; CDR3 protein: CASNRERNSPLHF
D gene: .; clone size: few; V gene: TRBV2; J gene: TRBJ1-6; CDR3 DNA: TGTGCCAGCTGTTGGGGGGAGGTACTAGTAAATTCACCCCTCCACTTT; CDR3 protein: CASCWGEVLVNSPLHF
D gene: .; clone size: .; V gene: TRBV4-1; J gene: TRBJ2-1; CDR3 DNA: TGCGCCAGCAGCCAAGAGTTCGGGGGTATCAATGAGCAGTTCTTC; CDR3 protein: CASSQEFGGINEQFF
D gene: .; clone size: .; V gene: TRBV7-8; J gene: TRBJ1-2; CDR3 DNA: TGTGCCAGCAGCTTAGGAGGTGGCAGCTATGGCTACACCTTC; CDR3 protein: CASSLGGGSYGYTF
D gene: .; clone size: .; V gene: TRBV10-3; J gene: TRBJ2-3; CDR3 DNA: TGTGCCATCAGTGAGTCCGGCAGGGTGAAAAGCACAGATACGCAGTATTTT; CDR3 protein: CAISESGRVKSTDTQYF
D gene: TRBD2; clone size: .; V gene: TRBV20-1; J gene: TRBJ2-1; CDR3 DNA: TGCAGTGCTAGTAGCGGGCCACGGGGCAATGAGCAGTTCTTC; CDR3 protein: CSASSGPRGNEQFF
D gene: .; clone size: .; V gene: TRBV15; J gene: TRBJ2-5; CDR3 DNA: TGTGCCACCAGCAGAGATTCGGCCTGGGCGACGGCGTCCCAGTACTTC; CDR3 protein: CATSRDSAWATASQYF
D gene: .; clone size: .; V gene: TRBV7-2; J gene: TRBJ2-3; CDR3 DNA: TGTGCCAGCAGCTTAGCGCGCTCCATAGATACGCAGTATTTT; CDR3 protein: CASSLARSIDTQYF
D gene: TRBD1; clone size: .; V gene: TRBV7-6; J gene: TRBJ2-2; CDR3 DNA: TGTGCCAGCAGCTCCCAGCCGGGACAGGCCGAAACCGGGGAGCTGTTTTTT; CDR3 protein: CASSSQPGQAETGELFF
D gene: TRBD1; clone size: .; V gene: TRBV12-3/TRBV12-4; J gene: TRBJ1-5; CDR3 DNA: TGTGCCACTGGACAGGGGGCAGGTCAGCCCCAGCATTTT; CDR3 protein: CATGQGAGQPQHF
D gene: TRBD2; clone size: .; V gene: TRBV7-9; J gene: TRBJ2-5; CDR3 DNA: TGTGCCAGCAGCTTAGTCCCTAGCGGGGCCCAAGAGACCCAGTACTTC; CDR3 protein: CASSLVPSGAQETQYF
D gene: .; clone size: once; V gene: TRBV21-1; J gene: TRBJ2-7; CDR3 DNA: TGTGCCAGCAGCAATCCGGGATCCCCAAACGAGCAGTACTTC; CDR3 protein: CASSNPGSPNEQYF
D gene: .; clone size: .; V gene: TRBV9; J gene: TRBJ2-4; CDR3 DNA: TGTGCCAGCAGCGGGACACCCGGAAACATTCAGTACTTC; CDR3 protein: CASSGTPGNIQYF
D gene: TRBD1; clone size: .; V gene: TRBV5-1; J gene: TRBJ1-2; CDR3 DNA: TGCGCCAGCAGCGGAACAGGGGGCGCTAACGCTGGCTACACCTTC; CDR3 protein: CASSGTGGANAGYTF
D gene: .; clone size: .; V gene: TRBV11-1; J gene: TRBJ2-2; CDR3 DNA: TGTGCCAGCAGCTCGGCTGGGCGTGCCGGGGAGCTGTTTTTT; CDR3 protein: CASSSAGRAGELFF
D gene: .; clone size: .; V gene: TRBV2; J gene: TRBJ2-7; CDR3 DNA: TGTGCCAGCAGGGGAGACCTCGCAGGGCAGTACTTC; CDR3 protein: CASRGDLAGQYF
D gene: .; clone size: .; V gene: TRBV19; J gene: TRBJ1-2; CDR3 DNA: TGTGCCAGTAGTATGACGAGGGCCGGCTATGGCTACACCTTC; CDR3 protein: CASSMTRAGYGYTF
D gene: TRBD1; clone size: .; V gene: TRBV6-7; J gene: TRBJ2-3; CDR3 DNA: TGTGCCAGCAGTTACTCTCGAGACAGGGGGATTACCAACACAGATACGCAGTATTTT; CDR3 protein: CASSYSRDRGITNTDTQYF
D gene: TRBD2; clone size: .; V gene: TRBV12-3/TRBV12-4; J gene: TRBJ2-3; CDR3 DNA: TGTGCCAGCAGGGGGACTAGCGGGGGTACGCAGTATTTT; CDR3 protein: CASRGTSGGTQYF